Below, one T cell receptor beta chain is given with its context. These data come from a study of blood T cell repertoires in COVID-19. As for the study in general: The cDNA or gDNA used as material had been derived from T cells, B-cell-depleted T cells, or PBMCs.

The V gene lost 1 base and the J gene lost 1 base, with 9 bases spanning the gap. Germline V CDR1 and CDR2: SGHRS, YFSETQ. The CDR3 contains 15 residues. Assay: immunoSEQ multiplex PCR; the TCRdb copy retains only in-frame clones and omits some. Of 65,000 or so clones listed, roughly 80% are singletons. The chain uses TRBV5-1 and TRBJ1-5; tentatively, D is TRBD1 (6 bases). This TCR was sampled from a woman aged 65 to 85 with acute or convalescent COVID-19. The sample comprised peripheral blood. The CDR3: CASSLTGNSNQPQHF. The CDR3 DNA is TGCGCCAGCAGCTTGACAGGGAACAGCAATCAGCCCCAGCATTTT.